The source of this TCR beta chain is a study of control samples from healthy donors and cancer patients (dated by TCRdb to about 2020). This clone came up once. Its antigen is still unknown. The record has no base qualities; no much larger clone is one base away. The library was obtained by the immunoSEQ multiplex PCR assay. This immuneACCESS table, as held by TCRdb, lists in-frame sequences with V and J called but not all clones. Of the missing ones, under half trace to an unresolved V gene in checked studies; the others have no known cause. The sample table records approximately 150,000 clones; 85% to 90% of these occur just once. In total, the top ten clones hold less than 2% of the sample. V is reduced by 0 bases and J by 2 bases, leaving a spacing of 8 bases between them. The CDR3 runs 14 residues from the cysteine to the phenylalanine. Only CDR3 DNA is held: 42 bases, read in frame from base 1. The germline V gene specifies MNHNS as CDR1 and SASEGT as CDR2.

This receptor chain uses TRBV6-1 and TRBJ2-7; the D gene cannot be named for sure. This sequence originates from a young man in good health. The material sequenced was blood. The nucleotide sequence is given as TGTGCCAGCAGTGAAGCGGGTCCGACCTACGAGCAGTACTTC. Its translation reads: CASSEAGPTYEQYF.